The 27 T cell receptor beta chains presented below share a single source sample, sequenced in a study of kidney transplant recipient with SARS-CoV-2 infection. In TCRdb, the reads were re-called with MiXCR into one record per CDR3 protein. The table shows 200,000 to 300,000 distinct CDR3 sequences, with more than 25% occurring only once. The input for sequencing was a blood sample, taken at baseline and on day 111 from a kidney transplant recipient. The source is a young adult male patient who had COVID-19 and was a kidney transplant recipient. Some of the T cells might come from the graft donor.

Details on this clonotype: Since a much larger clone is just one base distant, this may be a read error. This chain links TRBV3-1 with TRBJ1-2; D is undetermined. Germline V CDR1 and CDR2: LGHDT, YNNKEL (reference sequence). This CDR3 region has 17 residues. Trimming pared 5 bases from V and 4 bases from J, leaving 23 bases between. The CDR3: CASSNRNTLRKTYGYTF. CDR3 nucleotides: TGTGCCAGCAGCAATAGAAACACCCTTCGAAAGACCTATGGCTACACCTTC.

This clonotype was detected many times. The chain uses TRBV9 and TRBJ2-2; the D is unclear. Germline V lookup: CDR1 SGDLS, CDR2 YYNGEE. With 0 bases removed from V and 2 bases from J, the gap between germline ends came to 5 bases. The CDR3 has 14 amino acids. The CDR3 coding sequence is TGTGCCAGCAGCGTAGCAACTAACACCGGGGAGCTGTTTTTT. It encodes CASSVATNTGELFF.

Turning to this clonotype: A single base separates this from a much larger clone, so it may be a read error. V usage is TRBV5-1 and J usage is TRBJ2-7; tentatively, D is TRBD2 (5 bases). This CDR3 is 14 amino acids long. Germline V gene lookup returns CDR1 SGHRS and CDR2 YFSETQ. Between the trimmed V and J ends, which lost 7 bases and 6 bases, there was a span of 20 bases. CDR3 protein: CASGSGGAEFEQYF. The CDR3, as DNA: TGCGCCAGCGGCTCCGGAGGAGCTGAGTTCGAGCAGTACTTC.

This clonotype has a handful of counts. This may be a read error: a much more frequent sequence differs by one nucleotide. The rearrangement uses TRBV10-3 and TRBJ2-2, with 8 bases identical to TRBD1. Germline CDR1 and CDR2: ENHRY and SYGVKD. This CDR3 region has 15 residues. The DNA for the CDR3 is TGTGCCGTCAGCTCGACAGGGGCGGACGCCGGGGAGCTGTTTTTT. Translated, it gives CAVSSTGADAGELFF.

This clonotype was counted many times. The rearrangement joins TRBV18 to TRBJ2-7, with TRBD1 matching 8 bases. Germline V lookup: CDR1 KGHSH, CDR2 LQKENI. Unmatched junction bases numbered 6, after V lost 3 bases and J lost 2 bases. The CDR3 consists of 15 residues. CDR3 nucleotides: TGTGCCAGCTCACCTATCGACAGGGGAGCCTACGAGCAGTACTTC. It codes for CASSPIDRGAYEQYF.

In this sample, this clonotype turned up once. A read error may be the cause here, since a much bigger clone is one base away. The V gene is TRBV7-9, the J gene TRBJ1-4; weak D call: TRBD1 (5 bases). Trimming stripped 2 bases from V and 4 bases from J, with 11 bases between. Per germline, CDR1 SEHNR and CDR2 FQNEAQ (reference sequence). The CDR3 totals 15 residues. The CDR3 protein is CASSLSRGLNEKLFF. The DNA of the CDR3 is TGTGCCAGCAGCTTATCACGGGGACTTAATGAAAAACTGTTTTTT.

Comments on this clonotype: Since no conserved phenylalanine or tryptophan closes the CDR3, a read error is the likely cause. The V and J genes are TRBV5-6 and TRBJ2-3; the D gene is possibly TRBD1 (5 bases). Trimming removed 4 bases from V and 3 bases from J, with 12 bases in between. The CDR3 extends over 14 amino acids. The germline CDR1 and CDR2 sequences are SGHDT and YYEEEE. Here the CDR3 DNA reads TGTGCCAGCAGCCTTCGAGCAGGGACAGATACGCAGTATATT. It is translated as CASSLRAGTDTQYI.

This clonotype was counted ten times or more. This chain connects TRBV6-4 to TRBJ1-1; a possible D gene is TRBD1 (5 bases). There are 16 residues in the CDR3. V gave up 3 bases and J gave up 1 base, with 15 bases separating them. Germline V gives CDR1 MRHNA, CDR2 SNTAGT. The CDR3 DNA follows: TGTGCCAGCAGTGAGATGGTCAGGGATGGGAACACTGAAGCTTTCTTT. It codes for CASSEMVRDGNTEAFF.

In this sample, this clonotype turned up many times. V is TRBV7-9 and J is TRBJ1-2, with unresolved D. Trimming removed 5 bases from V and 4 bases from J, with 23 bases in between. Looked up from germline, CDR1 is SEHNR and CDR2 is FQNEAQ (reference sequence). The CDR3 is 17 residues long. The DNA of the CDR3 is TGTGCCAGCAGCGGTCAGAAATACCATGGAAAGACCTATGGCTACACCTTC. Translation gives CASSGQKYHGKTYGYTF.

This clonotype was found many times. The chain uses TRBV5-4 and TRBJ1-2, with 7 bases identical to TRBD1. The length of the CDR3 is 13 residues. Germline V gene data show CDR1 as SGHNT and CDR2 as YYREEE (reference sequence). V dropped 6 bases and J dropped 2; count of bases not matched to a gene: 4. The CDR3 sequence is CASTLQGNYGYTF. The CDR3 bases are TGTGCCAGCACCCTACAGGGGAACTATGGCTACACCTTC. Full variable domain (outside the CDR3, taken from reference TRBV5-4 and TRBJ1-2): ETGVTQSPTHLIKTRGQQVTLRCSSQSGHNTVSWYQQALGQGPQFIFQYYREEENGRGNFPPRFSGLQFPNYSSELNVNALELDDSALYLCASTLQGNYGYTFGSGTRLTVV.

This clonotype appeared many times. The chain combines TRBV28 with TRBJ1-4; a weak D match, TRBD1 (6 bases). V was trimmed by 6 bases and J by 5 bases, leaving 10 bases between them. The CDR3 consists of 13 residues. CDR1 is MDHEN and CDR2 is SYDVKM in the germline V gene. The CDR3 nucleotides read TGTGCCAGCAGGTCACAGGGAAATGAAAAACTGTTTTTT. Encoded protein: CASRSQGNEKLFF. The entire variable domain, with the rest obtained from reference TRBV28 and TRBJ1-4, is as follows: DVKVTQSSRYLVKRTGEKVFLECVQDMDHENMFWYRQDPGLGLRLIYFSYDVKMKEKGDIPEGYSVSREKKERFSLILESASTNQTSMYLCASRSQGNEKLFFGSGTQLSVL.

This clonotype was picked up one time. A clone one base away is much larger, so this may be a read error. The CDR3 sequence: CASGVEDNYGYTF. The CDR3 bases are TGTGCCAGCGGCGTAGAGGATAACTATGGCTACACCTTC. The chain joins TRBV9 to TRBJ1-2; the D is unclear. CDR1 is SGDLS and CDR2 is YYNGEE in the germline V gene. The CDR3 contains 13 residues. The whole variable domain, remainder taken from reference TRBV9 and TRBJ1-2, is DSGVTQTPKHLITATGQRVTLRCSPRSGDLSVYWYQQSLDQGLQFLIQYYNGEERAKGNILERFSAQQFPDLHSELNLSSLELGDSALYFCASGVEDNYGYTFGSGTRLTVV.

This clonotype was recorded a few times. V is TRBV28 and J is TRBJ2-7; D may correspond to TRBD1 or TRBD2 (5 bases each). Trimming pared 6 bases from V and 2 bases from J, leaving 17 bases between. The CDR3 has 15 residues. Germline CDR1 is MDHEN and CDR2 is SYDVKM. The CDR3 nucleotides read TGTGCCAGCAGGGCCACAGGAAGCGGAGCCTACGAGCAGTACTTC. It yields the protein CASRATGSGAYEQYF.

In its sample, this clonotype was seen once. One base separates it from a far larger clone, so it is likely a read error. The V gene is TRBV7-2, the J gene TRBJ1-2; TRBD1 agrees at 9 bases. Germline CDR1 SGHTA, CDR2 FQGNSA. The CDR3 contains 13 residues. In DNA, the CDR3 is TGTGCCGGCAGCACCGGACAGGGGTATGGCTACACCTTC. This codes for CAGSTGQGYGYTF.

V and J are TRBV8-2 and TRBJ2-6; the D call TRBD1 from the table was never checked on the DNA. TRBV8-2 is annotated as a pseudogene. The CDR3 spans 17 residues. The CDR3, as DNA: TGTGGCATCTCTGTCAGGATAACACAAAGTCGGGCCAACGTCCTGGCTTTC. This sequence encodes CGISVRITQSRANVLAF.

To note about this clonotype: A much larger clone lies one base from this, so it may be a read error. The final CDR3 position lacks the conserved phenylalanine or tryptophan, pointing to a likely read error. V gene TRBV13 combines with J gene TRBJ2-3; D remains ambiguous. V gave up 2 bases and J gave up 3 bases, with 3 bases separating them. The CDR3 covers 12 residues. Germline V lookup: CDR1 PRHDT, CDR2 FYEKMQ (reference sequence). CDR3 nucleotides: TGTGCCAGCAGCTTATATACAGATACGCAGTATTCT. It is translated as CASSLYTDTQYS.

Notes on this clonotype: Sequence at one end of the junction differs from germline and may be a read error. The rearrangement joins TRBV24-1 to TRBJ2-4; the match to TRBD1 covers 8 bases. Germline CDR1 KGHDR, CDR2 SFDVKD. This CDR3 is built from 15 residues. The CDR3 spells CATSDSSDRDGIQCF. The CDR3 DNA sequence: TGTGCCACCAGTGATTCGTCGGACAGGGACGGCATTCAGTGCTTC.

This clonotype was seen more than once but under ten times. The chain links TRBV6-2 or TRBV6-3 to TRBJ2-1; TRBD2 matches 10 bases. J lost 7 bases, V lost 10 bases, and 10 bases had no gene match. CDR3 length: 14 residues. Germline CDR1 reads MNHEY; CDR2 reads SVGEGT. CDR3 in amino acids: CAIQREGQRNEQFF. The CDR3 nucleotides are TGTGCCATACAGCGGGAGGGCCAGAGAAATGAGCAGTTCTTC.

This clonotype was detected many times. The V gene is TRBV2, the J gene TRBJ1-2; TRBD1 agrees at 9 bases. CDR3 size: 15 residues. CDR1 SNHLY and CDR2 FYNNEI come from the germline V gene. V shed 7 bases, J shed 2 bases, and the junction held 8 bases outside the gene matches. CDR3 region: CASITPGTGNYGYTF. CDR3 in DNA: TGTGCCAGCATCACACCCGGGACAGGGAACTATGGCTACACCTTC. Supplemented by reference TRBV2 and TRBJ1-2, the full variable domain reads EPEVTQTPSHQVTQMGQEVILRCVPISNHLYFYWYRQILGQKVEFLVSFYNNEISEKSEIFDDQFSVERPDGSNFTLKIRSTKLEDSAMYFCASITPGTGNYGYTFGSGTRLTVV.

Turning to this clonotype: A much larger clone differs from this one at a single base, so this may be a read error. The chain recombines TRBV12-3 or TRBV12-4 with TRBJ2-1; TRBD2 is a possible D gene (6 bases). This CDR3 region has 13 residues. CDR3: CAGSLAPSDEQFF. The CDR3 DNA is TGTGCCGGCAGTTTAGCACCTAGCGATGAGCAGTTCTTC.

This clonotype appeared many times. The genes are TRBV7-9 and TRBJ1-5, with D perhaps matching TRBD1 (6 bases). The CDR3 loop spans 16 amino acids. V dropped 1 base and J dropped 2 bases, with 12 bases sitting between them. Germline-derived CDR1 and CDR2 are SEHNR and FQNEAQ (reference sequence). The CDR3 here is CASSLVSAGGNQPQHF. DNA of the CDR3: TGTGCCAGCAGCTTAGTCTCCGCAGGGGGCAATCAGCCCCAGCATTTT. Looking up the rest from reference TRBV7-9 and TRBJ1-5 gives the full variable domain: DTGVSQNPRHKITKRGQNVTFRCDPISEHNRLYWYRQTLGQGPEFLTYFQNEAQLEKSRLLSDRFSAERPKGSFSTLEIQRTEQGDSAMYLCASSLVSAGGNQPQHFGDGTRLSIL.

With regard to this clonotype: A much bigger clone sits one base away, suggesting this may be a read error. The chain is built from TRBV1 and TRBJ2-3; TRBD1, the table's D call, lacks a check against the DNA. TRBV1 is flagged as a pseudogene. The CDR3 is 16 residues long. The CDR3 loop reads CTSSQLAGGPLGTQYF. The CDR3 DNA reads TGCACCAGCAGCCAATTAGCGGGGGGCCCCCTGGGTACGCAGTATTTT.

A word on this clonotype: A single base separates this from a much larger clone, so it may be a read error. The chain combines TRBV14 with TRBJ1-2, with D possibly being TRBD1 (6 bases). Trimming pared 4 bases from V and 9 bases from J, leaving 18 bases between. Germline-derived CDR1 and CDR2 are SGHDN and FVKESK. CDR3 length equals 14 residues. The chain's CDR3 is CASSRDTGLYSYTF. CDR3 nucleotide sequence: TGTGCCAGCAGCCGGGACACAGGGTTATATAGCTACACCTTC.

This rearrangement joins TRBV20-1 to TRBJ2-5, with TRBD2 as a possible D gene (6 bases). Trimming took 3 bases from V and 3 from J, leaving 17 bases between them. The CDR3 consists of 15 residues. CDR1 DFQATT and CDR2 SNEGSKA come from the germline V gene (reference sequence). The CDR3 nucleotides are TGCAGTGCTAGCGGGACCGCGGGGAAAGAAGAGACCCAGTACTTC. Translation: CSASGTAGKEETQYF.

This clonotype was recorded at least ten times. The chain recombines TRBV28 with TRBJ1-1; no firm D call. V lost 2 bases and J 7 bases, leaving 5 bases between the germline ends. CDR3 length: 11 amino acids. Germline assignment: CDR1 MDHEN and CDR2 SYDVKM. The CDR3 DNA reads as TGTGCCAGCAGTTTAGTCAGTGAAGCTTTCTTT. Protein sequence: CASSLVSEAFF.

This clonotype was counted at least ten times. The V gene is TRBV7-9, the J gene TRBJ2-1; D not resolved. Germline loops: CDR1 SEHNR, CDR2 FQNEAQ (reference sequence). The CDR3 consists of 16 residues. Trimming pared 0 bases from V and 9 bases from J, leaving 18 bases between. DNA for the CDR3: TGTGCCAGCAGCTTAGCCACCCCCTCTGGACGGTCTGAGCAGTTCTTC. Translation: CASSLATPSGRSEQFF.

This clonotype has just one count. A read error may be the cause here, since a much bigger clone is one base away. The V call is TRBV6-5, the J call TRBJ2-3, with 10 bases matching TRBD2. The germline CDR1 and CDR2 sequences are MNHEY and SVGAGI. The CDR3 is 15 residues long. The CDR3 sequence: CASSYHSGGTDAQYF. The CDR3 DNA follows: TGTGCCAGCAGTTACCATAGCGGGGGGACAGATGCGCAGTATTTT.